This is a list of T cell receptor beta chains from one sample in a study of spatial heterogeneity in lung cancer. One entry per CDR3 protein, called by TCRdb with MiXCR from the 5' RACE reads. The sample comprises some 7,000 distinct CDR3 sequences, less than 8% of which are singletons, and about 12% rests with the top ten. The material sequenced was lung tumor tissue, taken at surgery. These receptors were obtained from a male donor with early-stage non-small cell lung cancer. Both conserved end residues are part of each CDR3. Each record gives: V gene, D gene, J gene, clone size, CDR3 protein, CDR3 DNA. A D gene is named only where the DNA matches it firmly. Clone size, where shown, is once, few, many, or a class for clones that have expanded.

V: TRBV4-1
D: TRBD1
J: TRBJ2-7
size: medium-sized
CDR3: CASSQENRGYEQYF
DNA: TGCGCCAGCAGCCAAGAAAACAGGGGATACGAGCAGTACTTC

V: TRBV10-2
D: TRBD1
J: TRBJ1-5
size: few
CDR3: CASSEPNTGARGPQHF
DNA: TGCGCCAGCAGTGAGCCAAACACAGGGGCCCGGGGGCCCCAGCATTTT

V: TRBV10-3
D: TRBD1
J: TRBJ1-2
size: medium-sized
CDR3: CATRGTGANYGYTF
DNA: TGTGCCACAAGGGGGACAGGAGCTAACTATGGCTACACCTTC

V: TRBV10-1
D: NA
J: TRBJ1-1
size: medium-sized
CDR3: CASSEDINGATEAFF
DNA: TGCGCCAGCAGTGAGGATATTAACGGGGCGACTGAAGCTTTCTTT

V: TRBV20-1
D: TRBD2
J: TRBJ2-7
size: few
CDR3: CSARDLSAGVRYEQYF
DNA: TGCAGTGCTAGAGATTTATCAGCGGGAGTCCGGTACGAGCAGTACTTC

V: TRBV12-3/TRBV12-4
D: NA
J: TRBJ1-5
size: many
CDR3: CASSFRGRGPGFNSNQPQHF
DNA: TGTGCCAGCAGTTTCCGGGGGCGAGGGCCCGGTTTTAATAGCAATCAGCCCCAGCATTTT

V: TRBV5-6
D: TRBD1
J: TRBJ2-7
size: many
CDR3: CASSWTGEDYEQYF
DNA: TGTGCCAGCAGCTGGACAGGGGAAGACTACGAGCAGTACTTC

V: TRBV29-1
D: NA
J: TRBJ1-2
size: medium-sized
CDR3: CSVGNYGYTF
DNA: TGCAGCGTCGGTAACTATGGCTACACCTTC

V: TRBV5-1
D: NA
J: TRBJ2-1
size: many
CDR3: CASSLTDSYNEQFF
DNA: TGCGCCAGCAGCTTGACGGACTCCTACAATGAGCAGTTCTTC

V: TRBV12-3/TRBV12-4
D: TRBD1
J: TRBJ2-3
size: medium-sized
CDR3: CASSLRGQGTDTQYF
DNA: TGTGCCAGCAGTCTACGGGGACAGGGCACAGATACGCAGTATTTT

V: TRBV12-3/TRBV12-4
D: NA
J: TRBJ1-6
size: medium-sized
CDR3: CASSYASSPLHF
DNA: TGTGCCAGCAGTTACGCTAGTTCACCCCTCCACTTT

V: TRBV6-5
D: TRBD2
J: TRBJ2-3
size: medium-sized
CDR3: CASSTGLGTDTQYF
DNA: TGTGCCAGCAGTACGGGACTAGGCACAGATACGCAGTATTTT

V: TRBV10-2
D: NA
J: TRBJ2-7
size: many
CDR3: CASSRSGAYEQYF
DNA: TGCGCCAGCAGTCGCTCGGGGGCCTACGAGCAGTACTTC

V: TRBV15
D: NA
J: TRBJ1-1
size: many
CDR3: CATSRDIGTEAFF
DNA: TGTGCCACCAGCAGAGATATCGGCACTGAAGCTTTCTTT

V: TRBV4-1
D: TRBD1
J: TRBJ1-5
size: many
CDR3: CASSQPTGEQPQHF
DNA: TGCGCCAGCAGCCAACCGACAGGGGAACAGCCCCAGCATTTT

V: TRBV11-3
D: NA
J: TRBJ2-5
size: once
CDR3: CASSLAFSSSRETQYF
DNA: TGTGCCAGCAGCTTAGCCTTCTCTAGCTCCCGTGAGACCCAGTACTTC

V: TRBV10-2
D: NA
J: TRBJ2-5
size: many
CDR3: CASSESRTIETQYF
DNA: TGCGCCAGCAGTGAGTCGCGGACCATAGAGACCCAGTACTTC

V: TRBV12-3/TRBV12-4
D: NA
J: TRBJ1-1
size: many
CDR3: CASSPPEGAEAFF
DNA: TGTGCCAGCAGTCCCCCCGAGGGGGCTGAAGCTTTCTTT

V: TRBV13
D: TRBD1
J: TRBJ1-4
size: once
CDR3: CASSRKGQGILLATNEKLFF
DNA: TGTGCCAGCAGCCGTAAGGGACAGGGGATTTTGTTGGCAACTAATGAAAAACTGTTTTTT

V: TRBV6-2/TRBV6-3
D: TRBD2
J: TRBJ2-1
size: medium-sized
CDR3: CASSSRLAGGDNEQFF
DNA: TGTGCCAGCAGTTCTCGACTAGCGGGAGGTGACAATGAGCAGTTCTTC

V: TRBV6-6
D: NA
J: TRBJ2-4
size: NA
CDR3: CASSLSAKNIQYF
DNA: TGTGCCAGCAGTCTGAGTGCCAAAAACATTCAGTACTTC

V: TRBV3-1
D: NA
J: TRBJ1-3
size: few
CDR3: CASSPEGRGSGNTIYF
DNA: TGTGCCAGCAGCCCCGAAGGACGGGGCTCTGGAAACACCATATATTTT

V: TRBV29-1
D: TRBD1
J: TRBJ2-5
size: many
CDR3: CSAGTGQETQYF
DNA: TGCAGCGCCGGGACAGGGCAAGAGACCCAGTACTTC

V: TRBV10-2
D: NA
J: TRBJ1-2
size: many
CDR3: CASSLANYGYTF
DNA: TGCGCCAGCAGTTTAGCTAACTATGGCTACACCTTC

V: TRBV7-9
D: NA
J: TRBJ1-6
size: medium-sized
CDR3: CASSLVIGRNSPLHF
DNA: TGTGCCAGCAGCTTAGTTATAGGGCGTAATTCACCCCTCCACTTT

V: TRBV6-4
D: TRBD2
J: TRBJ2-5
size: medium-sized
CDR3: CASSDSASGITETQYF
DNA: TGTGCCAGCAGTGACTCAGCTAGCGGGATTACAGAGACCCAGTACTTC

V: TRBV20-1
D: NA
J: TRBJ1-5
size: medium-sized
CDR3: CSARDPDQPQHF
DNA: TGCAGTGCTAGAGATCCGGATCAGCCCCAGCATTTT

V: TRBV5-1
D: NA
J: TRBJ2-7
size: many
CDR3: CASSTDPSGGEQYF
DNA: TGCGCCAGCAGCACGGACCCGAGCGGTGGAGAGCAGTACTTC

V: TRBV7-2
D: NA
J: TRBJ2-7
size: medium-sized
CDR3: CASSPHGGGPANEQYF
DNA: TGTGCCAGCAGCCCCCATGGCGGGGGCCCGGCCAACGAGCAGTACTTC

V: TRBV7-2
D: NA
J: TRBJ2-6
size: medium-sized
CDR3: CASSLSASGANVLTF
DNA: TGTGCCAGCAGCTTGTCGGCTTCTGGGGCCAACGTCCTGACTTTC

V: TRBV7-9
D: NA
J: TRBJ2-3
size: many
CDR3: CASSFTDTQYF
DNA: TGTGCCAGCAGCTTCACAGATACGCAGTATTTT

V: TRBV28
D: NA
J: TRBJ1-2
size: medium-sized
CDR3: CASSSGGGDYGYTF
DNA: TGTGCCAGCAGCTCCGGGGGAGGGGACTATGGCTACACCTTC

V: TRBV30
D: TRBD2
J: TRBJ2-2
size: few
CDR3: CAFPGGLAATGELFF
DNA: TGTGCCTTCCCAGGGGGACTAGCGGCTACCGGGGAGCTGTTTTTT

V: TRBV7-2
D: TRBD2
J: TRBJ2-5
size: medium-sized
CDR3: CASSFRRGGETQYF
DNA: TGTGCCAGCAGCTTTCGGCGGGGGGGAGAGACCCAGTACTTC

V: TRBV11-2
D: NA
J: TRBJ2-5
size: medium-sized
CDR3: CASRGAGARAETQYF
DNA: TGTGCCAGCAGGGGGGCTGGGGCCAGAGCAGAGACCCAGTACTTC

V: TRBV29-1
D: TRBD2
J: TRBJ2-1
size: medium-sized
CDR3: CSVTRSGTITPAVFF
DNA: TGCAGCGTGACTCGTAGCGGGACCATTACCCCCGCCGTCTTCTTC

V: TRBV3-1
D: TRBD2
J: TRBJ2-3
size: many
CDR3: CASSRLARGYTDTQYF
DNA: TGTGCCAGCAGCCGACTAGCGAGGGGATACACAGATACGCAGTATTTT

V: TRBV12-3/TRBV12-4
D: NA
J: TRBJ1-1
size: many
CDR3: CASSIRGAWDTEAFF
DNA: TGTGCCAGCAGTATCAGGGGTGCCTGGGACACTGAAGCTTTCTTT

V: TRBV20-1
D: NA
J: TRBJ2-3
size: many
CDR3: CSAGPRSNTDTQYF
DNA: TGCAGTGCGGGCCCCCGGAGCAACACAGATACGCAGTATTTT

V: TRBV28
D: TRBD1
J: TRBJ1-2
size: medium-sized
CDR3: CASSAQQGAASYGYTF
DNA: TGTGCCAGCAGTGCACAACAGGGGGCGGCCTCCTATGGCTACACCTTC

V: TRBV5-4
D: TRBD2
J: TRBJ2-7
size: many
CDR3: CASSLAGGDEQYF
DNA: TGTGCCAGCAGCCTAGCGGGAGGCGACGAGCAGTACTTC

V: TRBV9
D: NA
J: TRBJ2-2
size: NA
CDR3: CASSALPGAPTGELFF
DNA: TGTGCCAGCAGCGCCCTCCCGGGGGCCCCCACCGGGGAGCTGTTTTTT

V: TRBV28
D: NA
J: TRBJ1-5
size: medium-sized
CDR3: CASSFVGASNQPQHF
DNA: TGTGCCAGCAGTTTCGTGGGGGCAAGCAATCAGCCCCAGCATTTT

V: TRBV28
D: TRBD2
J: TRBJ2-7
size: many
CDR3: CVSSSGGTSYEQYF
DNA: TGTGTCAGCAGTTCGGGAGGAACCTCCTACGAGCAGTACTTC

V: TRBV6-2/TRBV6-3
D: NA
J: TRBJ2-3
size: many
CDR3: CASRPGFGDTQYF
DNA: TGTGCCAGCAGACCAGGTTTCGGAGATACGCAGTATTTT

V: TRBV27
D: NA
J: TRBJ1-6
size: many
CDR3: CASSRGGANSPLHF
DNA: TGTGCCAGCAGCAGGGGAGGTGCGAATTCACCCCTCCACTTT

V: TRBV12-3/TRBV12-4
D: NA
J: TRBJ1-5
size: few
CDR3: CASSFRGQPQHF
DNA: TGTGCCAGCAGTTTCCGGGGGCAGCCCCAGCATTTT

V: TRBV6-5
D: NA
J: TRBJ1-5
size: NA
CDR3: CASRPGTGNQPQHF
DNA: TGTGCCAGCAGGCCTGGGACGGGTAATCAGCCCCAGCATTTT

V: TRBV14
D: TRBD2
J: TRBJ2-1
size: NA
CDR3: CASSQIAGGYNEQFF
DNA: TGTGCCAGCAGCCAGATAGCGGGGGGTTATAATGAGCAGTTCTTC